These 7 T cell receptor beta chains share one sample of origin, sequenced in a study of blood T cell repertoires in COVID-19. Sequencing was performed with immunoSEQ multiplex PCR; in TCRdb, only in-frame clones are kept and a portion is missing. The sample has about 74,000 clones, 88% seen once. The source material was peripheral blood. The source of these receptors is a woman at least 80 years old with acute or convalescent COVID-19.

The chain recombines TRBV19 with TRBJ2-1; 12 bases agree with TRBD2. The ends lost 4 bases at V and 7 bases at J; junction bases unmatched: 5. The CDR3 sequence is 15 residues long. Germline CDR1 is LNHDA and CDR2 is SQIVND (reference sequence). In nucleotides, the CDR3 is TGTGCCAGTAGTACAACTAGCGGGAGGATTAATGAGCAGTTCTTC. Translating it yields CASSTTSGRINEQFF.

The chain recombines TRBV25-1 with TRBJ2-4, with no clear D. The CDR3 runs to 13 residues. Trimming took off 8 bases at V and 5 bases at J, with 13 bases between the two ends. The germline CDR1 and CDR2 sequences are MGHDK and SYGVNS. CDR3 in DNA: TGTGCCAGCGCCCCATTAGTGGAAAACATTCAGTACTTC. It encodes CASAPLVENIQYF.

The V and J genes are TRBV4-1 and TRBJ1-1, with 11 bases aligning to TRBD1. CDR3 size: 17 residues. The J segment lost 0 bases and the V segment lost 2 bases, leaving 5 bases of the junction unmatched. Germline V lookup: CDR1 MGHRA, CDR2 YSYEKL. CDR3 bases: TGCGCCAGCAGCCAACCGGGACAGGGGGGGATGAACACTGAAGCTTTCTTT. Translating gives CASSQPGQGGMNTEAFF.

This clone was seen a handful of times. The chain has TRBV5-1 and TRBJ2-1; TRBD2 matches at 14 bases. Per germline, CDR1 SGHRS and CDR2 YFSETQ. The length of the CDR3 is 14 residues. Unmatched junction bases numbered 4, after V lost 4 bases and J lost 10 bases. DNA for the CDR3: TGCGCCAGCAGCGGAGGGACTAGCGGGGGAGAGCAGTTCTTC. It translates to CASSGGTSGGEQFF.

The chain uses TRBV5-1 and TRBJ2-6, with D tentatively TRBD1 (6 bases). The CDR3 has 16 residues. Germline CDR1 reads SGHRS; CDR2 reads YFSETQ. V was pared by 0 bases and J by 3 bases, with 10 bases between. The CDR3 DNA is TGCGCCAGCAGCTTGGGGGGGCTAAGTGGGGCCAACGTCCTGACTTTC. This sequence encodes CASSLGGLSGANVLTF.

The CDR3 loop is CSAEAPEQFF. CDR3 nucleotide sequence: TGCAGTGCCGAGGCCCCTGAGCAGTTCTTC. This chain uses TRBV20-1 with TRBJ2-1; unclear D gene. Germline V gene data show CDR1 as DFQATT and CDR2 as SNEGSKA (reference sequence). The CDR3 is 10 amino acids. Trimming removed 6 bases at V and 9 bases at J, with 9 bases between.

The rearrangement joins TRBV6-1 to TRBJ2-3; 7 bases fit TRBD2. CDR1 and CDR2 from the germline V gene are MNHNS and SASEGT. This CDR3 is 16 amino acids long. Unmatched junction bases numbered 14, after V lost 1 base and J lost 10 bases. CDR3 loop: CASSEVASWGLAAQYF. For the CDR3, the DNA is TGTGCCAGCAGTGAAGTAGCCTCATGGGGTCTAGCGGCGCAGTATTTT.